This TCR beta chain was recorded in a study of shared clonotypes between healthy human individuals. Worth noting for this clone: No antigen is known for it.

Deep was the level at which the assay was run. Every subset had its genomic DNA shared out evenly among several immunoSEQ plates. The authors' processing: Junction-only immunoSEQ data arrived without quality scores, meaning filtering differed. Some clones are missing from TCRdb's copy, which holds only in-frame ones; the method was immunoSEQ multiplex PCR. Clonal size and the V and J genes are those of that table, whereas D and trimming came from the DNA. The sample has about 680,000 clones; around 92% are singletons. The naive CD8 fraction comprised CD45RO-negative cells positively selected for CCR7 and excluded terminally differentiated effector memory CD45RA+ cells. Broader study findings: Generation probabilities were higher for clonotypes shared across all four sorted-subset donors than for unshared ones.

Germline V gene data show CDR1 as SGHKS and CDR2 as YYEKEE (reference sequence). The V end lost 7 bases, the J end lost 5 bases, and 22 bases lay between the germline ends. The CDR3 spans 17 residues. The J gene is TRBJ2-6, the V gene TRBV5-5; weak D call: TRBD1 (5 bases). The sequence was collected from a man aged 30-40 years in good health. Sequencing used naive CD8+ T cells sorted from blood. CDR3: CASLGHVAQSRANVLTF. In DNA form, the CDR3 reads TGTGCCAGCCTAGGACATGTCGCACAAAGTCGGGCCAACGTCCTGACTTTC.